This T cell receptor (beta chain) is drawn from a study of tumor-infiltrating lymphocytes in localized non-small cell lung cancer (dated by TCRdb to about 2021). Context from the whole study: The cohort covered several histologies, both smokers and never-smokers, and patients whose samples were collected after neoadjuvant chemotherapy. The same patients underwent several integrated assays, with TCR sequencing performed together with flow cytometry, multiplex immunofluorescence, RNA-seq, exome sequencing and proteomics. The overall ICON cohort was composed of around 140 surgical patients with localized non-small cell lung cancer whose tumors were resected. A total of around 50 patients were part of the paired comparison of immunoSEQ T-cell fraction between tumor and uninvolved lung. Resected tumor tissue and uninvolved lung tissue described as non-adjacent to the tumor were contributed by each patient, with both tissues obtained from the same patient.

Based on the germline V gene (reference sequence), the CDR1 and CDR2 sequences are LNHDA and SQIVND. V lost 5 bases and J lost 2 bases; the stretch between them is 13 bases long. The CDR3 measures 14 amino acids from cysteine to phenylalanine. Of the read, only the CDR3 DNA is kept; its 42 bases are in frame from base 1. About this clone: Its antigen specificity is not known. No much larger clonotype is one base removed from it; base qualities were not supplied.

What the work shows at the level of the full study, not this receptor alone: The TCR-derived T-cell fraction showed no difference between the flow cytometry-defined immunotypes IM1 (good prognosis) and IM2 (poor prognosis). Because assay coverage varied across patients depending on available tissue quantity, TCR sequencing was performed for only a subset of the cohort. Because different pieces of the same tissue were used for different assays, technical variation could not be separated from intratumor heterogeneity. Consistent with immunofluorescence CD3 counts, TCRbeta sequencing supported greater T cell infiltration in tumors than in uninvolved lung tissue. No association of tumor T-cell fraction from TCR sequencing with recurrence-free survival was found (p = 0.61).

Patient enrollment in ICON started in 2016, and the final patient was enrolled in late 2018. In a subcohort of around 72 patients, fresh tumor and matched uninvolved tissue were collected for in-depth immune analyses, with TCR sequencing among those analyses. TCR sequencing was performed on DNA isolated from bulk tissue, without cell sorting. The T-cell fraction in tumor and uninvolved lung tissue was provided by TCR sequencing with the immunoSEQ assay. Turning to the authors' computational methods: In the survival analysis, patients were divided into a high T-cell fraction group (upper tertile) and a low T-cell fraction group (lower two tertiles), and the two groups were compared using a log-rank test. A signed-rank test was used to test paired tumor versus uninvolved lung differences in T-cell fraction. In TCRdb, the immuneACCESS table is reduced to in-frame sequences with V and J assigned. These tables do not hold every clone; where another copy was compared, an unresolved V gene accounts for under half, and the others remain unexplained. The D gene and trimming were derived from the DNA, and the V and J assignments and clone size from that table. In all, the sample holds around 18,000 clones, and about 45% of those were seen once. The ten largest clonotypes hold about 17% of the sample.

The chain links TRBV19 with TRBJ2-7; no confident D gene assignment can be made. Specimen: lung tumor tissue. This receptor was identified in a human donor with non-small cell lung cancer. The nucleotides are TGTGCCAGTAGTCCCCTGGACGGACCCTACGAGCAGTACTTC. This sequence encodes CASSPLDGPYEQYF. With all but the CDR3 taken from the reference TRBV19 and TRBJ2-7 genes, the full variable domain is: DGGITQSPKYLFRKEGQNVTLSCEQNLNHDAMYWYRQDPGQGLRLIYYSQIVNDFQKGDIAEGYSVSREKKESFPLTVTSAQKNPTAFYLCASSPLDGPYEQYFGPGTRLTVT.